The present entry profiles one TCR beta chain with its context. Its antigen is not known. Template switching added a universal primer site; cDNA carried unique molecular identifiers. A single record per CDR3 protein comes from TCRdb applying MiXCR to the 5' RACE reads. The sample lists some 710,000 distinct CDR3 sequences, roughly 6.2% seen once, with roughly 2% in the top ten. This sample is drawn from a study of identical twins. Whole-study results and caveats: High-abundance cord blood beta clonotypes had fewer insertions; memory repertoires showed none.

The CDR3 length is 16 residues. Germline CDR1 is ENHRY and CDR2 is SYGVKD. V was trimmed by 2 bases and J by 2 bases, leaving 12 bases between them. J is TRBJ2-2 and V is TRBV10-3; unclear D gene. The sample comprised naive T cells sorted from blood. The source of this sequence is a man between 18 and 29 years old in good health. The CDR3 sequence is CAISEEGFRNTGELFF. The CDR3 DNA reads as TGTGCCATCAGTGAGGAAGGCTTTCGAAACACCGGGGAGCTGTTTTTT.